The clone carrying this TCR beta chain was recorded a few times. Antigen unknown. The V and J ends lost 3 bases and 4 bases respectively, with 14 bases between them. Germline V gene sequence: CDR1 SEHNR, CDR2 FQNEAQ (reference sequence). The CDR3 runs 15 residues. The PCR ran on 60 Vbeta and 13 Jbeta primers. Method: immunoSEQ multiplex PCR; TCRdb's copy keeps in-frame clones and lacks some. Of about 140,000 clones listed, roughly 80% are singletons. This specimen comes from a study of cytomegalovirus exposure and HLA in healthy donors. Study-level results: A missense DCLRE1C variant was associated with V- and J-gene trimming of TCR beta chains in a later analysis, and an independent cohort replicated the association.

The sequenced material came from PBMCs. This clonotype was obtained from a woman under 40 in good health and CMV-seronegative. The rearrangement joins TRBV7-9 to TRBJ2-3; TRBD2 is a possible D gene (6 bases). As DNA, the CDR3 is TGTGCCAGCAGCTTCTACACGGGGGTGCCAGATACGCAGTATTTT. Translation gives CASSFYTGVPDTQYF. Full variable domain (remainder filled in from reference TRBV7-9 and TRBJ2-3): DTGVSQNPRHKITKRGQNVTFRCDPISEHNRLYWYRQTLGQGPEFLTYFQNEAQLEKSRLLSDRFSAERPKGSFSTLEIQRTEQGDSAMYLCASSFYTGVPDTQYFGPGTRLTVL.